The 14 T cell receptor beta chains listed next were all sequenced from one sample in a study of STAT3 mutations in large granular lymphocyte leukemia. Whole-study results and caveats: In T-cell large granular lymphocyte leukemia, about half of patients showed multiple immunodominant subclonotypes.

These receptors have no known antigen. Method: immunoSEQ multiplex PCR; TCRdb's copy keeps in-frame clones and lacks some. The table lists roughly 40,000 clones, approximately 91% of them singletons. Sequenced material: PBMCs. The receptors here all came from a human donor with T large granular lymphocyte leukemia. Some clones in this sample may be carry-over from other donors' samples.

The V gene is TRBV25-1, the J gene TRBJ2-1; D assignment may be TRBD1 or TRBD2 (5 bases each). V dropped 8 bases and J dropped 3 bases, with 17 bases sitting between them. The CDR3 is made up of 15 amino acids. Germline lookup yields CDR1 MGHDK and CDR2 SYGVNS. The CDR3 DNA reads TGTGCCAGCGAATGGTCGAGGGGAATCTACAATGAGCAGTTCTTC. Translation gives CASEWSRGIYNEQFF.

The chain links TRBV5-6 to TRBJ2-7; D tentatively reads TRBD1 or TRBD2 (5 bases each). Germline CDR1 SGHDT, CDR2 YYEEEE. This CDR3 has 16 amino acids. V shed 4 bases and J shed 2 bases, with 19 bases lying between them. The CDR3 here is CASSLGSTGATYEQYV. The CDR3 nucleotides read TGTGCCAGCAGCCTGGGCAGTACCGGGGCGACCTACGAGCAGTACGTC.

V and J are TRBV5-6 and TRBJ1-4, with 8 nucleotides matching TRBD1. Losses at the gene ends were 1 base for V and 4 bases for J; bases not matched to a gene: 3. The CDR3 spans 15 residues. Germline CDR1 is SGHDT and CDR2 is YYEEEE. CDR3: CASSLLDRDNEKLFF. The DNA for the CDR3 is TGTGCCAGCAGCTTGTTGGACAGGGATAATGAAAAACTGTTTTTT. The variable domain in full, completed from reference TRBV5-6 and TRBJ1-4, reads DAGVTQSPTHLIKTRGQQVTLRCSPKSGHDTVSWYQQALGQGPQFIFQYYEEEERQRGNFPDRFSGHQFPNYSSELNVNALLLGDSALYLCASSLLDRDNEKLFFGSGTQLSVL.

This sequence joins TRBV2 and TRBJ1-1; no firm D call. The CDR3 consists of 11 residues. Trimming cost V 2 bases and J 8 bases, with 6 bases left between them. The germline V gene encodes CDR1 SNHLY and CDR2 FYNNEI. The CDR3 protein is CASSEPFEAFF. DNA of the CDR3: TGTGCCAGCAGTGAACCGTTCGAAGCTTTCTTT. Full variable domain (rest looked up from reference TRBV2 and TRBJ1-1): EPEVTQTPSHQVTQMGQEVILRCVPISNHLYFYWYRQILGQKVEFLVSFYNNEISEKSEIFDDQFSVERPDGSNFTLKIRSTKLEDSAMYFCASSEPFEAFFGQGTRLTVV.

Only one count was recorded for this clone. The V call is TRBV14, the J call TRBJ1-6; D unclear. Germline V CDR1 and CDR2: SGHDN, FVKESK. The V gene lost 3 bases and the J gene lost 8 bases, with 5 bases spanning the gap. The CDR3 loop spans 12 amino acids. CDR3 region: CASSQPYSPLHF. CDR3 DNA: TGTGCCAGCAGCCAGCCGTATTCACCCCTCCACTTT.

The chain employs TRBV5-1 and TRBJ2-7; D gene unclear. Germline assignment: CDR1 SGHRS and CDR2 YFSETQ. CDR3 length: 12 amino acids. V gave up 5 bases and J gave up 2 bases, with 8 bases separating them. The CDR3 nucleotides are TGCGCCAGCAGTACTTCTGCCTACGAGCAGTACTTC. Residues: CASSTSAYEQYF.

This clone came up once. The gene calls are TRBV18 and TRBJ2-1; no clear D. Per germline, CDR1 KGHSH and CDR2 LQKENI. Trimming removed 6 bases from V and 0 bases from J, with 3 bases in between. This CDR3 comprises 12 residues. CDR3 in amino acids: CASSGSYNEQFF. CDR3 bases: TGTGCCAGCTCGGGCTCCTACAATGAGCAGTTCTTC.

This sequence joins TRBV5-4 and TRBJ1-2, with a weak D call TRBD1 (5 bases). The CDR3 covers 14 residues. CDR1 and CDR2 (germline): SGHNT, YYREEE (reference sequence). Trimming left V 2 bases short and J 0 bases short, with 8 bases between. The CDR3 DNA reads TGTGCCAGCAGCTTCGGGACCTCTAACTATGGCTACACCTTC. This translates into CASSFGTSNYGYTF.

The chain carries TRBV7-2 and TRBJ2-5, with TRBD2 matching 9 bases. V shed 4 bases, J shed 0 bases, and the junction held 3 bases outside the gene matches. Looked up from germline, CDR1 is SGHTA and CDR2 is FQGNSA. The CDR3 sequence is 15 residues long. The CDR3 spells CASSWRLADQETQYF. DNA of the CDR3: TGTGCCAGCAGCTGGAGACTAGCGGACCAAGAGACCCAGTACTTC.

The count of this clone is one. The chain couples TRBV6-5 to TRBJ1-5; maybe TRBD1 (5 bases). The ends were cut back, 0 bases at V and 7 bases at J, with 13 bases in the middle. This CDR3 is 15 amino acids long. The germline V gene encodes CDR1 MNHEY and CDR2 SVGAGI. CDR3 in amino acids: CASSYSRGAEQPQHF. The CDR3 DNA is TGTGCCAGCAGTTACTCGCGCGGGGCGGAACAGCCCCAGCATTTT.

The rearrangement joins TRBV5-6 to TRBJ2-2; perhaps TRBD2 as D (5 bases). Trimming stripped 4 bases from V and 4 bases from J, with 14 bases between. The CDR3 covers 15 residues. The germline gives CDR1 SGHDT, CDR2 YYEEEE. The CDR3 DNA reads as TGTGCCAGCAGCCGGGGAGCGGCCCGCACCGGGGAGCTGTTTTTT. It encodes CASSRGAARTGELFF.

The chain has TRBV11-2 and TRBJ2-7; D gene uncertain. V was cut by 1 base and J by 3 bases, with 7 bases left in between. Germline assignment: CDR1 SGHAT and CDR2 FQNNGV. This CDR3 has 13 amino acids. The CDR3: CASSLVRLYEQYV. The CDR3 DNA is TGTGCCAGCAGCTTAGTGCGCCTCTACGAGCAGTACGTC.

This clone came up once. The chain couples TRBV18 to TRBJ2-1; tentatively, D is TRBD2 (6 bases). Per the germline V gene, CDR1 is KGHSH and CDR2 is LQKENI. This CDR3 has 15 residues. V shed 1 base and J shed 7 bases, with 14 bases lying between them. CDR3 in amino acids: CASSPRRGGKNEQFF. In nucleotides, the CDR3 is TGTGCCAGCTCACCACGTCGTGGGGGGAAGAATGAGCAGTTCTTC.

The table lists this clone with a few counts. V usage is TRBV5-4 and J usage is TRBJ1-3; no reliable D call. V was cut by 4 bases and J by 4 bases, with 9 bases left in between. Germline V CDR1 and CDR2: SGHNT, YYREEE (reference sequence). This CDR3 has 13 amino acids. For the CDR3, the DNA is TGTGCCAGCAGCCGCTTGGGAGGAAACACCATATATTTT. It is translated as CASSRLGGNTIYF.